The entry below gives a single T cell receptor (beta chain) sequence along with its context. The entry originates in a study of cytomegalovirus exposure and HLA in healthy donors. Primers included in the PCR were 60 Vbeta and 13 Jbeta primers. The repertoire was sequenced with immunoSEQ multiplex PCR; TCRdb's copy has only in-frame clones and lacks some. The table lists approximately 220,000 clones, 76% of them singletons. The sequencing input was PBMCs. The receptor comes from a man younger than 35 in good health and CMV-seronegative.

DNA for the CDR3: TGTGCCAGCAGTCTAGGCCAGGGGAGTCGACAGGGTTACGAAAAACTGTTTTTT. It translates to CASSLGQGSRQGYEKLFF. V gene TRBV28 combines with J gene TRBJ1-4, with 7 bases matching TRBD1. The CDR3 is made up of 18 amino acids. V dropped 5 bases and J dropped 8; count of bases not matched to a gene: 20. CDR1 is MDHEN, CDR2 SYDVKM, per germline.